This T cell receptor (beta chain) was identified during a study of blood T cell repertoires in COVID-19. The CDR3 sequence is 15 residues long. After removal of 1 base from V and 4 bases from J, the junction contained 6 bases not matched to a gene. The germline V gene has CDR1 MNHEY and CDR2 SMNVEV (reference sequence). Profiling relied on immunoSEQ multiplex PCR, and the TCRdb table lists in-frame clones only, not all of them. The table lists a few hundred thousand clones, 87% of them singletons. The J gene is TRBJ1-1, the V gene TRBV27; 7 bases match TRBD1. This TCR came from a woman in her fifties or sixties with acute or convalescent COVID-19. The sequenced sample was peripheral blood. The CDR3 DNA reads as TGTGCCAGCAGTTTATTTGGGACAGAGGGCACTGAAGCTTTCTTT. Amino acid sequence: CASSLFGTEGTEAFF.